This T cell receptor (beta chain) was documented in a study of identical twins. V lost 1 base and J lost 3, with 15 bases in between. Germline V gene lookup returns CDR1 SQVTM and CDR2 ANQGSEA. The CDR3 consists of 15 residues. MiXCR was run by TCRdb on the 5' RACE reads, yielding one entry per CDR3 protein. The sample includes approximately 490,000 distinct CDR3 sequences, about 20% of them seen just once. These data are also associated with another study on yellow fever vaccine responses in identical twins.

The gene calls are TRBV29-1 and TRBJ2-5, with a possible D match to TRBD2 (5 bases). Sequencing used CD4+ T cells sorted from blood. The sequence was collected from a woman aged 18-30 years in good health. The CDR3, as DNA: TGCAGCGTTGAAGCTCGCGGTAGCGCCGAAGAGACCCAGTACTTC. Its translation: CSVEARGSAEETQYF. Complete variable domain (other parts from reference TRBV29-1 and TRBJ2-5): SAVISQKPSRDICQRGTSLTIQCQVDSQVTMMFWYRQQPGQSLTLIATANQGSEATYESGFVIDKFPISRPNLTFSTLTVSNMSPEDSSIYLCSVEARGSAEETQYFGPGTRLLVL.